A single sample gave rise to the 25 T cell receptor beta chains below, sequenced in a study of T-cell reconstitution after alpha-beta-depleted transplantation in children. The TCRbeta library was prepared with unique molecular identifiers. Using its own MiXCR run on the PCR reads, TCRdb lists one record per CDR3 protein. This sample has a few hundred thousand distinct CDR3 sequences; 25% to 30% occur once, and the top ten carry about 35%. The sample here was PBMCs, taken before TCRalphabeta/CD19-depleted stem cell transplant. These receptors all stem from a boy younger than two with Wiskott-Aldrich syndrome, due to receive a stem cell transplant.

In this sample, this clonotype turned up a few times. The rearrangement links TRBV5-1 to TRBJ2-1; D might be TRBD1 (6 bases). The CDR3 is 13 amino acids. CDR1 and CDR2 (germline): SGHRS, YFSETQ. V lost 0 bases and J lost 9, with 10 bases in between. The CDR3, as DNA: TGCGCCAGCAGCTTGGCAGGGGATGTTGAGCAGTTCTTC. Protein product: CASSLAGDVEQFF. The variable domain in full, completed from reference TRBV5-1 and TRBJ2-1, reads KAGVTQTPRYLIKTRGQQVTLSCSPISGHRSVSWYQQTPGQGLQFLFEYFSETQRNKGNFPGRFSGRQFSNSRSEMNVSTLELGDSALYLCASSLAGDVEQFFGPGTRLTVL.

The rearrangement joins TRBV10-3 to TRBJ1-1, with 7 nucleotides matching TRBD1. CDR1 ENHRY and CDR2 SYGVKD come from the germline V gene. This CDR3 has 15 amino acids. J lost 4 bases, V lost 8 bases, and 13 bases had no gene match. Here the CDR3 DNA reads TGTGCCATCCGCACGCTACAGGGGTTGGGCACTGAAGCTTTCTTT. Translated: CAIRTLQGLGTEAFF.

CDR3 region: CASSLVGAHTGELFF. CDR3 nucleotide sequence: TGTGCCAGCAGCCTCGTGGGGGCCCACACCGGGGAGCTGTTTTTT. This rearrangement joins TRBV11-2 to TRBJ2-2, with D tentatively TRBD1 (6 bases). V lost 5 bases and J lost 3, with 13 bases in between. The CDR3 runs to 15 residues. The V gene's germline CDR1 is SGHAT and CDR2 FQNNGV.

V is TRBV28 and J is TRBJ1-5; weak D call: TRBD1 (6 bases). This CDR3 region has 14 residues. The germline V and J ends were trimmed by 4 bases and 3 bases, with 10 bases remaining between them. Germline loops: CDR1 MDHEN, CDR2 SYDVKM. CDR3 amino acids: CASSSQGHNQPQHF. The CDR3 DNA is TGTGCCAGCAGTTCTCAGGGGCACAATCAGCCCCAGCATTTT.

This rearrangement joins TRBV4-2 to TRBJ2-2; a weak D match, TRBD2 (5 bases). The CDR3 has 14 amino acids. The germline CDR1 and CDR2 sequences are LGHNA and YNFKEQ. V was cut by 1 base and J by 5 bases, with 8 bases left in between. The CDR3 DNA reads TGTGCCAGCAGCCAAGCCACGGGGACCGGGGAGCTGTTTTTT. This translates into CASSQATGTGELFF.

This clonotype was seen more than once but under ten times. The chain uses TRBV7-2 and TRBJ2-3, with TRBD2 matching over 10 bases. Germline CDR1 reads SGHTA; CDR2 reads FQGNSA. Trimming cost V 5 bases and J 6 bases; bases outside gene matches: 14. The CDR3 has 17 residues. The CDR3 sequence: CASSLSLAGLPWDTQYF. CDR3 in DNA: TGTGCCAGCAGCCTCTCACTAGCGGGGCTGCCTTGGGATACGCAGTATTTT.

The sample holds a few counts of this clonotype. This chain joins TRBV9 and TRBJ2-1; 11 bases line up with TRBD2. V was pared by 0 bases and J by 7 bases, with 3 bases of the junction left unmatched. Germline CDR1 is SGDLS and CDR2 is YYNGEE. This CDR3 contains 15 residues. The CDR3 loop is CASSVVTSGSNEQFF. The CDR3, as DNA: TGTGCCAGCAGCGTAGTAACTAGCGGGAGTAATGAGCAGTTCTTC.

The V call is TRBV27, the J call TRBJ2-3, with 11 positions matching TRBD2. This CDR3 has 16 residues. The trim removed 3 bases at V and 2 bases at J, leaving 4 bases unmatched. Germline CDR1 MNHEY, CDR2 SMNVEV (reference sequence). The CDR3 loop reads CASSFSSGRVTDTQYF. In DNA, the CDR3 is TGTGCCAGCAGTTTCAGTAGCGGGAGGGTCACAGATACGCAGTATTTT.

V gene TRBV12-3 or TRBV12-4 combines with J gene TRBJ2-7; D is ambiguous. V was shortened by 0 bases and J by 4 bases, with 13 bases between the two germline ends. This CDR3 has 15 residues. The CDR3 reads CASSLAPFLQYEQYF. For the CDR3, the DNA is TGTGCCAGCAGTTTAGCGCCCTTTCTTCAATACGAGCAGTACTTC.

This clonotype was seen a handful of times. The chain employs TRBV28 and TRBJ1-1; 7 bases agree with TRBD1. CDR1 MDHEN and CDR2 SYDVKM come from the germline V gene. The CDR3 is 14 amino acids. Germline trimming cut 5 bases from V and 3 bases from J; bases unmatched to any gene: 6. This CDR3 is CASSPPGQYTEAFF. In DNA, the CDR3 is TGTGCCAGCAGTCCTCCGGGACAGTACACTGAAGCTTTCTTT.

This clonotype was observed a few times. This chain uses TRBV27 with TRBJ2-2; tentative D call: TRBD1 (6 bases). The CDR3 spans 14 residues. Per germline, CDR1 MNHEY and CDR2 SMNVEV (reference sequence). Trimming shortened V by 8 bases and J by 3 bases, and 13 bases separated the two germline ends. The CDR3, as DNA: TGTGCCAGCCGACGGGACATGGACACCGGGGAGCTGTTTTTT. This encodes CASRRDMDTGELFF.

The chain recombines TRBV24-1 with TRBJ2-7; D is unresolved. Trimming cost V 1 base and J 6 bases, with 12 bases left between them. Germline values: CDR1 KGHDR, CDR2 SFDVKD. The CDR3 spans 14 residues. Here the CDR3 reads CATSDLGPTFEQYF. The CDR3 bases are TGTGCCACCAGTGATTTAGGGCCCACCTTCGAGCAGTACTTC.

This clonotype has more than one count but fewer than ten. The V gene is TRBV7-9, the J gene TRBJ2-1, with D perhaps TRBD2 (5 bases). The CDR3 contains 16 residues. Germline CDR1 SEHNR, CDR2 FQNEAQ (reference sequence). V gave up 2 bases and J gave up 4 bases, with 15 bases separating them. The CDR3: CASSLSLRARYNEQFF. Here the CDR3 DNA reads TGTGCCAGCAGCTTATCCCTGCGGGCGCGATACAATGAGCAGTTCTTC.

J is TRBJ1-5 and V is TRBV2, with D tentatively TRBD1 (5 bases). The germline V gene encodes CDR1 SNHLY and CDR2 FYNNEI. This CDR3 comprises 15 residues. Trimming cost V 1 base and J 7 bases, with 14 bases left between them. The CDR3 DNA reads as TGTGCCAGCAGTGAAGTCAGGGCGGTCGGCCAGCCCCAGCATTTT. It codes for CASSEVRAVGQPQHF.

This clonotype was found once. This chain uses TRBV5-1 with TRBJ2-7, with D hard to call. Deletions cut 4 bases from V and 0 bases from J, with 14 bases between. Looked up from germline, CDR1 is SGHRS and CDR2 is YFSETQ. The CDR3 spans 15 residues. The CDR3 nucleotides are TGCGCCAGCAGCATACGTAGTGTGAGCTCCTACGAGCAGTACTTC. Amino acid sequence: CASSIRSVSSYEQYF.

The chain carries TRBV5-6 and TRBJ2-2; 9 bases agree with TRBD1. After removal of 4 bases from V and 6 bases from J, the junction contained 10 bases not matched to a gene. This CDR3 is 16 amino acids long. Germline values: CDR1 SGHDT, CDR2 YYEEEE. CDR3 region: CASSLTGGGSPGELFF. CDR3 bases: TGTGCCAGCAGCCTTACAGGGGGCGGGAGCCCCGGGGAGCTGTTTTTT. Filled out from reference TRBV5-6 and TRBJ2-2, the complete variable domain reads DAGVTQSPTHLIKTRGQQVTLRCSPKSGHDTVSWYQQALGQGPQFIFQYYEEEERQRGNFPDRFSGHQFPNYSSELNVNALLLGDSALYLCASSLTGGGSPGELFFGEGSRLTVL.

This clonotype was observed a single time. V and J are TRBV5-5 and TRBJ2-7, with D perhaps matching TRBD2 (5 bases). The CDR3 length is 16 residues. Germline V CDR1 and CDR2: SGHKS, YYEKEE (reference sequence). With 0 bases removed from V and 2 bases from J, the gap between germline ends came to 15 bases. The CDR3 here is CASSLDAGTDTYEQYF. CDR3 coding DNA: TGTGCCAGCAGCTTGGATGCGGGTACAGATACCTACGAGCAGTACTTC.

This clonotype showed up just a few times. The CDR3 DNA is TGTGCCAGCAGTTACTGGGACAATCAGCCCCAGCATTTT. Protein: CASSYWDNQPQHF. The rearrangement joins TRBV6-6 to TRBJ1-5, with no clear D. Per germline, CDR1 MNHNY and CDR2 SVGAGI (reference sequence). V dropped 1 base and J dropped 3 bases, with 4 bases sitting between them. The CDR3 contains 13 residues.

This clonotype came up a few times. The CDR3 spells CASSPAPLYTQYF. The CDR3, as DNA: TGTGCCAGCAGCCCGGCCCCGTTATATACGCAGTATTTT. The genes are TRBV6-6 and TRBJ2-3; D is ambiguous. The germline V gene encodes CDR1 MNHNY and CDR2 SVGAGI (reference sequence). The CDR3 runs to 13 residues. Deletions cut 6 bases from V and 7 bases from J, with 14 bases between.

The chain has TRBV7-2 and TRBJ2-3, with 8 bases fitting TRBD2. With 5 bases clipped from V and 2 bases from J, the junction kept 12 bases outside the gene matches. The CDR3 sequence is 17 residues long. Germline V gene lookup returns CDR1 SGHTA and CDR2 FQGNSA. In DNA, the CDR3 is TGTGCCAGCAGCCCCAGAGTACTAGCGGCCTACACAGATACGCAGTATTTT. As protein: CASSPRVLAAYTDTQYF.

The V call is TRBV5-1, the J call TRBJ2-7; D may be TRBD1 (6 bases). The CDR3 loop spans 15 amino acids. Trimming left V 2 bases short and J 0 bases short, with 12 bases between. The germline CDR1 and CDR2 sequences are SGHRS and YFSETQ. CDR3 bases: TGCGCCAGCAGCTTAAATACAGGGCCCTCCTACGAGCAGTACTTC. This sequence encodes CASSLNTGPSYEQYF.

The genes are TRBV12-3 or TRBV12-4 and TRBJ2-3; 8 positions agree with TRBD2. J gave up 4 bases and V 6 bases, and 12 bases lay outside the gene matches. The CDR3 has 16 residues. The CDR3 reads CASSHTSGSPADTQYF. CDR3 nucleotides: TGTGCCAGCAGCCACACCAGCGGGAGCCCCGCAGATACGCAGTATTTT.

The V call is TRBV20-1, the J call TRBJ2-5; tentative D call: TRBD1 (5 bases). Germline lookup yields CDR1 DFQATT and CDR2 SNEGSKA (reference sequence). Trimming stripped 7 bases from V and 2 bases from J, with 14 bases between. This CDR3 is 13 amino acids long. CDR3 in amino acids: CSVSYDSQETQYF. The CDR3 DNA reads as TGCAGTGTTAGTTACGACAGTCAAGAGACCCAGTACTTC.

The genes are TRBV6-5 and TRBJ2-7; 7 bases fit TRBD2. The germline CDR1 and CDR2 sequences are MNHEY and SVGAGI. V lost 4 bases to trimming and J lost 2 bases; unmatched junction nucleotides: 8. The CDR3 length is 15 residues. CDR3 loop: CASSLKASGAYEQYF. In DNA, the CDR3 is TGTGCCAGCAGTTTAAAGGCTAGCGGCGCCTACGAGCAGTACTTC.

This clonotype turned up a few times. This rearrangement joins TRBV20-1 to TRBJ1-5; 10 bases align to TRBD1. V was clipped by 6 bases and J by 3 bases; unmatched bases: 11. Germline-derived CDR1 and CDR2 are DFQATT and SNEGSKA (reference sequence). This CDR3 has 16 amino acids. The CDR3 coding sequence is TGCAGTGCCCCCCCCGGGGGACAGGGGCCCAATCAGCCCCAGCATTTT. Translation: CSAPPGGQGPNQPQHF.